This T cell receptor beta chain was sequenced during a study of cytomegalovirus exposure and HLA in healthy donors. Study-level background: Membership in the Caucasian-associated ancestry cluster was found for about four fifths of around 380 genotyped donors.

V lost 2 bases, J lost 2 bases, and 10 bases lay in between. The CDR3 loop spans 14 amino acids. Germline V gene sequence: CDR1 SGHRS, CDR2 YFSETQ. Findings and limits, study-wide: The study had only CMV serostatus as immune exposure information.

Notes on this clone: The antigen is undetermined. Other DNA sequences of this sample code for an identical CDR3.

PCR amplification relied on 60 Vbeta primers (plus 13 Jbeta primers). Assay: immunoSEQ multiplex PCR; the TCRdb copy retains only in-frame clones and omits some. Of some 100,000 clones listed, over 75% are singletons. The sample comprised PBMCs. This clonotype was sampled from a man in his forties or fifties in good health and CMV-seropositive. V and J are TRBV5-1 and TRBJ2-5; D is possibly TRBD1 (6 bases). The CDR3 spells CASSLQGTQETQYF. In DNA form, the CDR3 reads TGCGCCAGCAGCTTACAGGGCACACAAGAGACCCAGTACTTC. The full variable domain, completed using reference TRBV5-1 and TRBJ2-5, is KAGVTQTPRYLIKTRGQQVTLSCSPISGHRSVSWYQQTPGQGLQFLFEYFSETQRNKGNFPGRFSGRQFSNSRSEMNVSTLELGDSALYLCASSLQGTQETQYFGPGTRLLVL.